This T cell receptor beta chain is drawn from a study of cytomegalovirus exposure and HLA in healthy donors. General observations from the study: Later on, an analysis found that several of the most significant clusters appeared to be linked to common viral pathogens, which included parvovirus B19.

Only one count was recorded for this clone. What it binds is unknown. After removal of 5 bases from V and 9 bases from J, the junction contained 3 bases not matched to a gene. Germline V CDR1 and CDR2: SEHNR, FQNEAQ (reference sequence). The CDR3 extends over 14 amino acids. Researchers ran the PCR with 60 Vbeta and 13 Jbeta primers. TCRdb keeps only in-frame clones here, not all; method: immunoSEQ multiplex PCR. The top ten clones hold over 7% of a sample with around 70,000 clones, around 73% of them seen once. The clonotype comes from a woman aged 40 to 50 in good health and CMV-seropositive. What was sequenced was PBMCs. The V gene is TRBV7-9, the J gene TRBJ2-1; 14 bases are a match to TRBD2. The CDR3 sequence is CASSRLAGGVEQFF. In nucleotides, the CDR3 is TGTGCCAGCAGCAGACTAGCGGGGGGGGTTGAGCAGTTCTTC. The variable domain in full, completed from reference TRBV7-9 and TRBJ2-1, reads DTGVSQNPRHKITKRGQNVTFRCDPISEHNRLYWYRQTLGQGPEFLTYFQNEAQLEKSRLLSDRFSAERPKGSFSTLEIQRTEQGDSAMYLCASSRLAGGVEQFFGPGTRLTVL.